Sequencing of this T cell receptor (beta chain) was carried out in a study of cytomegalovirus exposure and HLA in healthy donors. The PCR ran on 60 Vbeta and 13 Jbeta primers. The data were produced by immunoSEQ multiplex PCR, yet TCRdb's version contains in-frame clones alone and is incomplete. The table has over 150,000 clones, roughly four fifths seen once; the top ten hold around 10%. Notes on the study in general: Earlier findings revealed that most TCR beta V segments proved productive either about 90% or about 30% of the time.

The CDR3 spans 14 residues. V shed 6 bases and J shed 0 bases, with 11 bases lying between them. Germline CDR1 MNHEY, CDR2 SVGAGI. The table lists this clone with a count of one. Its antigen is unknown. The TCR comes from a man aged 45-60 years in good health and CMV-seropositive. This chain joins TRBV6-5 and TRBJ1-1; D is unclear. Sequencing input: PBMCs. The CDR3 nucleotides read TGTGCCAGCAGCTCCTGGCAGTTGAACACTGAAGCTTTCTTT. Translation gives CASSSWQLNTEAFF.